This T cell receptor (beta chain) came from a study of cytomegalovirus exposure and HLA in healthy donors. About the study: The roughly 670 first-cohort repertoires shared a platform with the 120 validation repertoires, as reported in a later analysis. Study-level points and caveats: Many donors carried some public TCRs, although rarity characterized most TCR sequences. It was reported that the classifier diagnosed cytomegalovirus status with high specificity and sensitivity in both the original and validation cohorts.

Clones were sequenced by immunoSEQ multiplex PCR, and TCRdb holds only the in-frame ones, with some missing. The data contain some 200,000 clones, 86% of them singletons. The CDR3 sequence is 13 residues long. With V trimmed by 5 bases and J by 0 bases, 0 bases remained unmatched. From germline, CDR1 is LNHNV and CDR2 YYDKDF (reference sequence). About this clone itself: The antigen is not known.

This chain joins TRBV15 and TRBJ1-1, with TRBD1 matching over 7 bases. Sequencing input: PBMCs. The source is a man aged 25-45 years in good health and CMV-seropositive. CDR3 residues: CATSGTVNTEAFF. The DNA of the CDR3 is TGTGCCACCAGCGGGACAGTGAACACTGAAGCTTTCTTT.